The present entry profiles one T cell receptor beta chain with its context. This sample is part of a study of blood T cell repertoires in COVID-19. Study-level information: Acute and convalescent COVID-19 samples came from the United States, Italy and Spain. PBMCs, B-cell-depleted T cells, or T cells provided the cDNA or gDNA that made up the material.

The CDR3 loop spans 14 amino acids. V lost 5 bases and J lost 1, with 11 bases in between. Germline V gene sequence: CDR1 MNHNS, CDR2 SASEGT. In the original analysis: Estimates of nucleated cell counts were drawn from the amplification of reference gene primers. Generated by immunoSEQ multiplex PCR, the TCRdb table keeps only in-frame clones and is missing some. The V and J calls and clone size come from that table; D and trimming were worked out from the DNA. The sample records 200,000 to 300,000 clones, roughly 80% being singletons. The sequenced sample consisted of peripheral blood. J is TRBJ1-2 and V is TRBV6-1; D might be TRBD1 (5 bases). The TCR originated in a man in his sixties with acute or convalescent COVID-19. The CDR3 DNA reads as TGTGCCAGCAGTCCAGCGGGGGGTAACTATGGCTACACCTTC. Encoded protein: CASSPAGGNYGYTF.